Each of the 18 T cell receptor beta chains below was sequenced from the same sample in a study of blood T cell repertoires in COVID-19 (dated by TCRdb to 2020 to 2021). The library was built by means of the immunoSEQ multiplex PCR assay. What TCRdb holds here is the immuneACCESS table cut down to in-frame rearrangements. Part of the clones is not present; checked against another copy, under half of the missing clones reflect an unresolved V gene, and the others are unexplained. Present in this sample are 120,000 or so clones, over 70% of which were seen just once. 5.5% to 6% of the sample goes to the ten largest clones. The source material was peripheral blood. All receptors derive from a man older than 75 with active or convalescent COVID-19.

This clone came up a few times. The chain employs TRBV9 and TRBJ1-3, with a weak D call TRBD1 (5 bases). Germline V gene data show CDR1 as SGDLS and CDR2 as YYNGEE. Between the trimmed V and J ends, which lost 4 bases and 9 bases, there was a span of 17 bases. This CDR3 spans 14 amino acids. The CDR3: CASSPPGLPTTIYF. CDR3 sequence (DNA): TGTGCCAGCAGCCCCCCGGGACTGCCTACCACCATATATTTT. Drawing the rest from reference TRBV9 and TRBJ1-3, the complete variable domain is DSGVTQTPKHLITATGQRVTLRCSPRSGDLSVYWYQQSLDQGLQFLIQYYNGEERAKGNILERFSAQQFPDLHSELNLSSLELGDSALYFCASSPPGLPTTIYFGEGSWLTVV.

DNA of the CDR3: TGTGCCAGCAGCGGCAGGGGAAGGCAAGAGACCCAGTACTTC. Protein product: CASSGRGRQETQYF. The rearrangement links TRBV5-4 to TRBJ2-5; a weak D match, TRBD1 (6 bases). V was trimmed by 4 bases and J by 2 bases, leaving 12 bases between them. Germline-derived CDR1 and CDR2 are SGHNT and YYREEE (reference sequence). CDR3 length: 14 residues.

This chain uses TRBV6-1 with TRBJ1-6; D unresolved. Germline V gene lookup returns CDR1 MNHNS and CDR2 SASEGT. The CDR3 sequence is 14 residues long. V lost 2 bases to trimming and J lost 3 bases, with 5 bases between them. This CDR3 is CASSEHSYNSPLHF. The CDR3, as DNA: TGTGCCAGCAGTGAACACAGCTATAATTCACCCCTCCACTTT.

A single count supports this clone. V usage is TRBV9 and J usage is TRBJ2-1, with 8 bases matching TRBD2. The CDR3 is 15 residues long. In germline, CDR1 is SGDLS, CDR2 YYNGEE. Trimming cost V 0 bases and J 4 bases; bases outside gene matches: 3. CDR3 loop: CASSVDSGGYNEQFF. The CDR3, as DNA: TGTGCCAGCAGCGTAGACAGCGGGGGATACAATGAGCAGTTCTTC.

The chain is built from TRBV19 and TRBJ1-1; 7 bases are a match to TRBD1. The germline gives CDR1 LNHDA, CDR2 SQIVND (reference sequence). This CDR3 is built from 14 residues. The trim removed 4 bases at V and 0 bases at J, leaving 2 bases unmatched. CDR3 nucleotides: TGTGCCAGTAGTAGGGGACAGATGAACACTGAAGCTTTCTTT. It encodes CASSRGQMNTEAFF.

The rearrangement joins TRBV6-5 to TRBJ1-2; TRBD1 might be the D (6 bases). The V gene lost 0 bases and the J gene lost 6 bases, with 14 bases spanning the gap. The CDR3 consists of 15 residues. CDR1 MNHEY and CDR2 SVGAGI come from the germline V gene. CDR3 region: CASSYSTTRGNGYTF. The CDR3 DNA follows: TGTGCCAGCAGTTACTCGACTACGAGGGGGAATGGCTACACCTTC.

This chain connects TRBV29-1 to TRBJ1-4, with 9 bases matching TRBD1. Germline V gene data show CDR1 as SQVTM and CDR2 as ANQGSEA. Trimming at V came to 7 bases and at J to 5 bases, leaving 8 bases not matched to a gene. The CDR3 has 14 amino acids. DNA of the CDR3: TGCAGCGCCAAACCCGGGACAGGGAATGAAAAACTGTTTTTT. Translation gives CSAKPGTGNEKLFF.

The V call is TRBV9, the J call TRBJ2-3; D remains unclear. CDR1 is SGDLS and CDR2 is YYNGEE in the germline V gene. The V and J ends lost 0 bases and 2 bases respectively, with 7 bases between them. The CDR3 is 14 amino acids. The CDR3 coding sequence is TGTGCCAGCAGCGTAGCTTCGGTCACAGATACGCAGTATTTT. Translation: CASSVASVTDTQYF.

This CDR3 is CASRATYGYTF. The CDR3 DNA follows: TGTGCCAGCAGGGCGACATATGGCTACACCTTC. The V call is TRBV27, the J call TRBJ1-2; D is uncertain. CDR1 MNHEY and CDR2 SMNVEV come from the germline V gene (reference sequence). Deletions cut 6 bases from V and 5 bases from J, with 7 bases between. There are 11 residues in the CDR3.

The CDR3, as DNA: TGTGCCAGCTCACCGGGGGACAGGGTGGAATCACCCCTCCACTTT. It is translated as CASSPGDRVESPLHF. The chain couples TRBV18 to TRBJ1-6, with 9 positions matching TRBD1. Per germline, CDR1 KGHSH and CDR2 LQKENI. The CDR3 is 15 residues long. V gave up 3 bases and J gave up 10 bases; unmatched junction bases: 7.

This chain connects TRBV5-1 to TRBJ2-5; 7 nucleotides align to TRBD2. V was clipped by 1 base and J by 1 base; unmatched bases: 7. The germline gives CDR1 SGHRS, CDR2 YFSETQ. The CDR3 is made up of 16 amino acids. CDR3 DNA: TGCGCCAGCAGCTTGATGGGCGGGGGAACCCAAGAGACCCAGTACTTC. This codes for CASSLMGGGTQETQYF. Full variable domain (rest looked up from reference TRBV5-1 and TRBJ2-5): KAGVTQTPRYLIKTRGQQVTLSCSPISGHRSVSWYQQTPGQGLQFLFEYFSETQRNKGNFPGRFSGRQFSNSRSEMNVSTLELGDSALYLCASSLMGGGTQETQYFGPGTRLLVL.

This sequence joins TRBV6-1 and TRBJ2-7; D uncertain. The V end was cut by 0 bases, the J end by 4 bases, with 13 bases between. This CDR3 comprises 15 residues. The germline V gene has CDR1 MNHNS and CDR2 SASEGT. This chain's CDR3 is CASSEAPGALYEQYF. In DNA, the CDR3 is TGTGCCAGCAGTGAAGCACCAGGTGCCTTATACGAGCAGTACTTC.

The chain combines TRBV15 with TRBJ2-7; D is uncertain. Germline loops: CDR1 LNHNV, CDR2 YYDKDF (reference sequence). The CDR3 covers 14 residues. V was shortened by 0 bases and J by 0 bases, with 6 bases between the two germline ends. The DNA for the CDR3 is TGTGCCACCAGCAGAGACGAGAGCTCCTACGAGCAGTACTTC. Translating gives CATSRDESSYEQYF.

The chain uses TRBV10-3 and TRBJ2-3, with a weak D call TRBD2 (7 bases). CDR1 ENHRY and CDR2 SYGVKD come from the germline V gene. The CDR3 length is 15 residues. V shed 10 bases and J shed 3 bases, with 20 bases lying between them. DNA for the CDR3: TGTGCCACCATGGACGGGGGGCCCAGGACAGATACGCAGTATTTT. This codes for CATMDGGPRTDTQYF.

The chain carries TRBV5-4 and TRBJ2-6; 8 bases line up with TRBD1. The CDR3 has 18 residues. From germline, CDR1 is SGHNT and CDR2 YYREEE (reference sequence). V shed 2 bases and J 0 bases; nucleotides not matched to a gene: 7. The CDR3 sequence: CASSFGTGIFSGANVLTF. CDR3 nucleotide sequence: TGTGCCAGCAGCTTTGGGACAGGAATCTTCTCTGGGGCCAACGTCCTGACTTTC.

The chain uses TRBV18 and TRBJ1-2; D uncertain. Germline-derived CDR1 and CDR2 are KGHSH and LQKENI. The V and J ends lost 1 base and 8 bases respectively, with 14 bases between them. The CDR3 totals 14 residues. CDR3 nucleotide sequence: TGTGCCAGCTCACCACAAGGGTCGCCGGGGGGCTACACCTTC. It codes for CASSPQGSPGGYTF.

The chain couples TRBV13 to TRBJ2-3; 8 bases are shared with TRBD2. Germline values: CDR1 PRHDT, CDR2 FYEKMQ (reference sequence). The V gene end was trimmed by 4 bases and the J gene end by 5 bases; junction bases not matched to a gene: 8. There are 15 residues in the CDR3. CDR3 region: CASSWRSLAGDTQYF. The CDR3, as DNA: TGTGCCAGCAGCTGGCGGTCGCTAGCGGGAGATACGCAGTATTTT.

This chain joins TRBV6-5 and TRBJ1-1, with D possibly being TRBD1 (6 bases). The germline V gene encodes CDR1 MNHEY and CDR2 SVGAGI. The CDR3 is made up of 12 amino acids. Trimming removed 5 bases at V and 6 bases at J, with 10 bases between. The DNA of the CDR3 is TGTGCCAGCAGTACGACAGGCCCTGAAGCTTTCTTT. Amino acid sequence: CASSTTGPEAFF.